This entry lists 20 T cell receptor beta chains sequenced from one sample in a study of human T cells and chemical hapten exposure. TCRdb called the RACE reads again in MiXCR, with one record for every CDR3 protein. The profile covers roughly 380,000 distinct CDR3 sequences, with roughly 5% appearing a single time and just over 2.5% taken by the ten largest. Specified time point: pre-sensitization, week 0. Treatment described: therapeutic diphenylcyclopropenone sensitization with weekly scalp DPC. The sequencing used whole blood, collected in connection with sensitization to the hapten diphenylcyclopropenone (DPC). The receptors stem from a woman aged 45 to 65 with alopecia areata. Some clones in this sample may be carry-over from other donors' samples.

This clonotype appeared many times. This chain joins TRBV29-1 and TRBJ2-1, with 7 bases fitting TRBD2. The trim removed 6 bases at V and 0 bases at J, leaving 5 bases unmatched. The CDR3 is made up of 14 amino acids. Per the germline V gene, CDR1 is SQVTM and CDR2 is ANQGSEA. For the CDR3, the DNA is TGCAGCGTGCCGGGGGGTAGCTCCTACAATGAGCAGTTCTTC. Its translation is CSVPGGSSYNEQFF.

The genes are TRBV3-1 and TRBJ1-2; 10 bases are a match to TRBD1. Trimming took 4 bases from V and 8 from J; bases not matched to a gene: 4. This CDR3 has 13 residues. The germline gives CDR1 LGHDT, CDR2 YNNKEL (reference sequence). This CDR3 reads CASSRGTGEGYTF. In DNA form, the CDR3 reads TGTGCCAGCAGCCGAGGGACAGGGGAAGGCTACACCTTC.

This clonotype came up many times. The gene calls are TRBV13 and TRBJ1-4; TRBD1 might be the D (5 bases). Germline values: CDR1 PRHDT, CDR2 FYEKMQ (reference sequence). V was clipped by 5 bases and J by 10 bases, with 17 bases between them. This CDR3 is built from 14 residues. The CDR3 sequence: CASSLGPKGAKLFF. In nucleotides, the CDR3 is TGTGCCAGCAGCCTGGGACCAAAAGGGGCAAAACTGTTTTTT.

This clonotype occurred many times. The chain uses TRBV6-5 and TRBJ2-3; D could derive from TRBD1 or TRBD2 (6 bases each). CDR1 is MNHEY, CDR2 SVGAGI, per germline. The V end lost 6 bases, the J end lost 2 bases, and 15 bases lay between the germline ends. The CDR3 runs 15 residues. CDR3 in amino acids: CASSGGRRYTDTQYF. CDR3 sequence (DNA): TGTGCCAGCAGCGGGGGCCGACGATACACAGATACGCAGTATTTT.

In its sample, this clonotype was seen many times. V is TRBV9 and J is TRBJ2-1, with D perhaps TRBD1 (7 bases). CDR1 is SGDLS and CDR2 is YYNGEE in the germline V gene. V was cut by 3 bases and J by 6 bases, with 22 bases left in between. The CDR3 runs to 17 residues. The CDR3 bases are TGTGCCAGCAGCGCAGGAGGGGGACAGAGATCAAGCAATGAGCAGTTCTTC. Translated: CASSAGGGQRSSNEQFF.

This clonotype appeared many times. The rearrangement links TRBV27 to TRBJ2-7; D unresolved. Per the germline V gene, CDR1 is MNHEY and CDR2 is SMNVEV (reference sequence). The germline V and J ends were trimmed by 2 bases and 0 bases, with 8 bases remaining between them. The CDR3 runs to 14 residues. The DNA for the CDR3 is TGTGCCAGCAGTTTAGGCCAGATCTCCTACGAGCAGTACTTC. It translates to CASSLGQISYEQYF.

This clonotype was counted many times. The chain uses TRBV29-1 and TRBJ1-1; a possible D gene is TRBD1 (6 bases). CDR1 and CDR2 from the germline V gene are SQVTM and ANQGSEA. This CDR3 is built from 13 residues. V lost 7 bases to trimming and J lost 5 bases, with 17 bases between them. CDR3 nucleotides: TGCAGCGCCTATGGCAGGGGAGGGACTGAAGCTTTCTTT. Its translation: CSAYGRGGTEAFF.

This clonotype came up many times. The V and J genes are TRBV4-3 and TRBJ2-3; no firm D call. Germline V gene lookup returns CDR1 LGHNA and CDR2 YSLEER. The V gene lost 0 bases and the J gene lost 2 bases, with 12 bases spanning the gap. This CDR3 has 16 residues. CDR3 residues: CASSQDWRTDTDTQYF. The CDR3 region has the DNA TGCGCCAGCAGCCAAGATTGGCGGACCGACACAGATACGCAGTATTTT.

This clonotype was observed at least ten times. The chain recombines TRBV9 with TRBJ2-5; D perhaps matches TRBD1 (6 bases). Germline loops: CDR1 SGDLS, CDR2 YYNGEE. The germline V and J ends were trimmed by 3 bases and 5 bases, with 17 bases remaining between them. This CDR3 is built from 15 residues. The CDR3 region is CASSAGEGRGETQYF. CDR3 in DNA: TGTGCCAGCAGCGCCGGAGAGGGCAGGGGTGAGACCCAGTACTTC. Full variable domain (rest looked up from reference TRBV9 and TRBJ2-5): DSGVTQTPKHLITATGQRVTLRCSPRSGDLSVYWYQQSLDQGLQFLIQYYNGEERAKGNILERFSAQQFPDLHSELNLSSLELGDSALYFCASSAGEGRGETQYFGPGTRLLVL.

In this sample, this clonotype turned up many times. J is TRBJ2-7 and V is TRBV7-2; no clear D. The CDR3 runs to 11 residues. Per germline, CDR1 SGHTA and CDR2 FQGNSA. V lost 4 bases to trimming and J lost 6 bases, with 7 bases between them. The CDR3 region has the DNA TGTGCCAGCAGCTCCCAAATCGAGCAGTACTTC. Its protein product is CASSSQIEQYF.

CDR3 coding DNA: TGTGCCACCACTCGGACGTTTACGAACACTGAAGCTTTCTTT. Its protein is CATTRTFTNTEAFF. V is TRBV6-2 or TRBV6-3 and J is TRBJ1-1, with D unclear. Trimming shortened V by 10 bases and J by 1 base, and 16 bases separated the two germline ends. Germline CDR1 MNHEY, CDR2 SVGEGT. The CDR3 totals 14 residues.

This clonotype was observed many times. V gene TRBV29-1 combines with J gene TRBJ2-3; tentative D call: TRBD2 (5 bases). CDR1 is SQVTM and CDR2 is ANQGSEA in the germline V gene. Trimming pared 5 bases from V and 2 bases from J, leaving 17 bases between. This CDR3 region has 15 residues. In nucleotides, the CDR3 is TGCAGCGTTACGCGTCGGGGTAGCGTCACAGATACGCAGTATTTT. It specifies CSVTRRGSVTDTQYF.

The genes are TRBV12-3 or TRBV12-4 and TRBJ1-2, with 10 bases fitting TRBD1. This CDR3 has 13 amino acids. Germline trimming cut 5 bases from V and 6 bases from J; bases unmatched to any gene: 3. CDR3 residues: CASSDRGQDGYTF. The CDR3 nucleotides read TGTGCCAGCAGTGACAGGGGGCAGGATGGCTACACCTTC.

This clonotype turned up a few times. The V and J genes are TRBV20-1 and TRBJ2-1, with 10 bases aligning to TRBD2. V lost 5 bases, J lost 4 bases, and 8 bases stayed unmatched. This CDR3 spans 15 amino acids. Germline V gene lookup returns CDR1 DFQATT and CDR2 SNEGSKA (reference sequence). The DNA of the CDR3 is TGCAGTGCTTATCCCGGGACTAGCGCATACAATGAGCAGTTCTTC. This codes for CSAYPGTSAYNEQFF.

Many counts were recorded for this clonotype. The CDR3 region has the DNA TGCGCCAGCAGCGCGAGCGGGGACGAGCAGTTCTTC. Encoded protein: CASSASGDEQFF. The chain couples TRBV5-1 to TRBJ2-1; 7 nucleotides agree with TRBD2. This CDR3 spans 12 amino acids. J gave up 10 bases and V 4 bases, and 5 bases lay outside the gene matches. Germline CDR1 reads SGHRS; CDR2 reads YFSETQ.

This clonotype was recorded many times. The chain carries TRBV27 and TRBJ2-7; D not resolved. CDR1 and CDR2 from the germline V gene are MNHEY and SMNVEV (reference sequence). This CDR3 spans 15 amino acids. The V and J ends lost 0 bases and 4 bases respectively, with 13 bases between them. CDR3 loop: CASSLSRVSIYEQYF. The CDR3 DNA is TGTGCCAGCAGTTTATCCCGAGTTAGCATTTACGAGCAGTACTTC.

There are a few counts of this clonotype. V and J are TRBV2 and TRBJ2-1; TRBD2 aligns across 10 bases. With V trimmed by 0 bases and J by 4 bases, 6 bases remained unmatched. Germline CDR1 reads SNHLY; CDR2 reads FYNNEI. This CDR3 has 17 residues. CDR3 sequence: CASSEALRSGGYNEQFF. CDR3 DNA: TGTGCCAGCAGTGAAGCGCTTCGTAGCGGGGGGTACAATGAGCAGTTCTTC.

This chain links TRBV7-7 with TRBJ2-1; 9 bases agree with TRBD2. This CDR3 is 13 amino acids long. Germline assignment: CDR1 SSHAT and CDR2 FNYEAQ (reference sequence). With V trimmed by 1 base and J by 10 bases, 2 bases remained unmatched. CDR3 residues: CASSLVTSGEQFF. The CDR3 DNA follows: TGTGCCAGCAGCTTAGTCACTAGCGGGGAGCAGTTCTTC.

This clonotype was detected many times. V and J are TRBV20-1 and TRBJ2-3, with D possibly being TRBD2 (5 bases). V lost 1 base to trimming and J lost 4 bases, with 12 bases between them. This CDR3 is built from 14 residues. Germline assignment: CDR1 DFQATT and CDR2 SNEGSKA (reference sequence). CDR3 region: CSARVSGIPDTQYF. The CDR3 bases are TGCAGTGCTAGAGTTTCCGGGATCCCAGATACGCAGTATTTT.

This clonotype has more than one count but fewer than ten. The J gene is TRBJ1-4, the V gene TRBV7-2; D remains ambiguous. The CDR3 extends over 12 amino acids. The germline V and J ends were trimmed by 5 bases and 8 bases, with 9 bases remaining between them. The germline CDR1 and CDR2 sequences are SGHTA and FQGNSA. Written as DNA, the CDR3 is TGTGCCAGCAGCCGACTTAGCGAAAAACTGTTTTTT. It codes for CASSRLSEKLFF.